Below, one TCR beta chain is given with its context. The data were taken from a study of Graves' ophthalmopathy and Graves' hyperthyroidism. Overall study: Investigators collected peripheral blood at initial diagnosis, before any treatment was given.

For repertoire sequencing, the TCR beta CDR3 regions were amplified from RNA transcripts. After a first-round RT-PCR with HTBI primers, a second-round multiplex PCR was run. MiXCR, run by TCRdb on the multiplex PCR reads, gives a single entry per CDR3 protein. The profile shows about 740,000 distinct CDR3 sequences, approximately 40% of them singletons. V was pared by 1 base and J by 4 bases, with 11 bases between. CDR1 SEHNR and CDR2 FQNEAQ come from the germline V gene (reference sequence). This CDR3 contains 15 residues. The material sequenced was peripheral blood. The chain links TRBV7-9 to TRBJ1-5; D not certain. This TCR came from an adult man with Graves' ophthalmopathy. The CDR3 DNA is TGTGCCAGCAGCTTAGTCCAGGAGATAAATCAGCCCCAGCATTTT. Its protein product is CASSLVQEINQPQHF.